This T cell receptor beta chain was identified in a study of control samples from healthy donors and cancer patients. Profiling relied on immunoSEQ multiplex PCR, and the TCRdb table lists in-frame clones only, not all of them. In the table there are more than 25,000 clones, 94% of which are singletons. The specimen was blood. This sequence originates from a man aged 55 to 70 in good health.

The CDR3 sequence is CASRFQGGPQHF. The DNA for the CDR3 is TGTGCCAGCAGGTTCCAGGGGGGGCCCCAGCATTTT. The rearrangement links TRBV27 to TRBJ1-5; 7 bases align to TRBD1. J lost 9 bases, V lost 6 bases, and 5 bases had no gene match. Germline lookup yields CDR1 MNHEY and CDR2 SMNVEV (reference sequence). The CDR3 covers 12 residues.